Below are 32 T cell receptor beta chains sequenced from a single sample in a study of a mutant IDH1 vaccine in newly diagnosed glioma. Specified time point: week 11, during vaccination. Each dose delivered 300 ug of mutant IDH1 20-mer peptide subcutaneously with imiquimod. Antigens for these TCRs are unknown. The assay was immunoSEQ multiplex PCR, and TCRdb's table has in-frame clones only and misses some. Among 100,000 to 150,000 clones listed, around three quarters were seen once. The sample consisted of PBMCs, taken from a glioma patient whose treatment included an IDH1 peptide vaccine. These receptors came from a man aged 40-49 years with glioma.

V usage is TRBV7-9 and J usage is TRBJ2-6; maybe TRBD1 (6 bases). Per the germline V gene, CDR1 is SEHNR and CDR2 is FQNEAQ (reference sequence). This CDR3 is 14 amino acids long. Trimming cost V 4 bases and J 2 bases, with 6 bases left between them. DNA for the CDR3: TGTGCCAGCAGCTCAGGGGCTGGGGCCAACGTCCTGACTTTC. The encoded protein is CASSSGAGANVLTF.

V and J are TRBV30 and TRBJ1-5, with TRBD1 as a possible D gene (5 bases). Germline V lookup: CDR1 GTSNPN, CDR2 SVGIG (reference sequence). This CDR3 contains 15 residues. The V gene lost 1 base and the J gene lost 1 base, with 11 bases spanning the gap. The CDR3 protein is CAWSGQGWSNQPQHF. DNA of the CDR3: TGTGCCTGGAGTGGGCAGGGATGGAGCAATCAGCCCCAGCATTTT.

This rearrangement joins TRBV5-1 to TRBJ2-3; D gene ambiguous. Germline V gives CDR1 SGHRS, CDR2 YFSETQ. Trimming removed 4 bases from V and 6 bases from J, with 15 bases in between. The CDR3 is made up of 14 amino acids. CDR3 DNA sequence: TGCGCCAGCAGCCACCCCCTCCCGATGGATACGCAGTATTTT. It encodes CASSHPLPMDTQYF.

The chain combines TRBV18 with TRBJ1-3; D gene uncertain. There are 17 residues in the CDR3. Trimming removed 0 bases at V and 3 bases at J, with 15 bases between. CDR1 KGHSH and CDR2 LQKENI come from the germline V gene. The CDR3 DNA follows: TGTGCCAGCTCACCACCGTTCGAGAGGAAGGATGGAAACACCATATATTTT. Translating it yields CASSPPFERKDGNTIYF.

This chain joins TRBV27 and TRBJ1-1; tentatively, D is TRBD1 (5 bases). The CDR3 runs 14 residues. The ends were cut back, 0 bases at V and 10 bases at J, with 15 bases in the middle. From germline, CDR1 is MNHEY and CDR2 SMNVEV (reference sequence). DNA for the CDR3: TGTGCCAGCAGTTTATCTTGGGGAGGGGACGGAGCTTTCTTT. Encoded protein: CASSLSWGGDGAFF.

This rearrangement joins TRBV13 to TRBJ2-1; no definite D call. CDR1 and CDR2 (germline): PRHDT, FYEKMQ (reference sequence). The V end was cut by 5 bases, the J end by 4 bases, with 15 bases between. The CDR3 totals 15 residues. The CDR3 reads CASSNGRTNYNEQFF. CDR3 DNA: TGTGCCAGCAGCAACGGTAGAACTAATTACAATGAGCAGTTCTTC.

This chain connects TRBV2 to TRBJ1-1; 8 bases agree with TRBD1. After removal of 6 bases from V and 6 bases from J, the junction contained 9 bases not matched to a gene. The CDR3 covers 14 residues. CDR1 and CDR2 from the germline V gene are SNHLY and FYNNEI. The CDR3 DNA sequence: TGTGCCAGCAGGGAATCAGGGGGCAGTCCTGAAGCTTTCTTT. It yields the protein CASRESGGSPEAFF.

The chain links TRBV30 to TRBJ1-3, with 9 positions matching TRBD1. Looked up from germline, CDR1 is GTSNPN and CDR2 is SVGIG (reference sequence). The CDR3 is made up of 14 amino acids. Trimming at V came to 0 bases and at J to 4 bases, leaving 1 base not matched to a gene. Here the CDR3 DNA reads TGTGCCTGGAGTGTGACAGGGGGAGGAAACACCATATATTTT. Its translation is CAWSVTGGGNTIYF.

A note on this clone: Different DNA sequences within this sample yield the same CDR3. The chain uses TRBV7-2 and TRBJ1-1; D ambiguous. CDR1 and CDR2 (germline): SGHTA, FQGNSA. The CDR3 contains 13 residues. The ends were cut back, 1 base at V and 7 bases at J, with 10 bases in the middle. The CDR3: CASSLGAVGEAFF. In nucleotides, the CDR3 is TGTGCCAGCAGCTTAGGGGCAGTGGGTGAAGCTTTCTTT.

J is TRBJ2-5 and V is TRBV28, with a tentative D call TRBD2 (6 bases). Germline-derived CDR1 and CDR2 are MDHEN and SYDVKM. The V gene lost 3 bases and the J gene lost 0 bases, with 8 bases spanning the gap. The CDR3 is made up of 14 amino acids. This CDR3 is CASSFRGYQETQYF. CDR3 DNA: TGTGCCAGCAGTTTCCGGGGGTACCAAGAGACCCAGTACTTC.

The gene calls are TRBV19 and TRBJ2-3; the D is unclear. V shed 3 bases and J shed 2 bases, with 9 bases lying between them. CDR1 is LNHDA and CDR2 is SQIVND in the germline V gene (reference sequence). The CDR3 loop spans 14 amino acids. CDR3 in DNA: TGTGCCAGTAGTATCCTCCCCCACACAGATACGCAGTATTTT. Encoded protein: CASSILPHTDTQYF.

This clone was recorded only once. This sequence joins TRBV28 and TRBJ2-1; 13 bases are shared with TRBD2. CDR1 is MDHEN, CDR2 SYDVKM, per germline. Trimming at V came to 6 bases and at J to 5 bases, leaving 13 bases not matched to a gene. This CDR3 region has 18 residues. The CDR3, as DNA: TGTGCCAGCAGCTTGCCCCTTGGACTAGCGGGAGCCGACAATGAGCAGTTCTTC. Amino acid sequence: CASSLPLGLAGADNEQFF.

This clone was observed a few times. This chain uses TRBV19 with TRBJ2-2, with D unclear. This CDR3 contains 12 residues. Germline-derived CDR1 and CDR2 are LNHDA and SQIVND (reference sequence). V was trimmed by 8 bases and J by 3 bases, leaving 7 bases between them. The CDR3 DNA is TGTGCCAGTGCACGCGACACCGGGGAGCTGTTTTTT. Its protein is CASARDTGELFF.

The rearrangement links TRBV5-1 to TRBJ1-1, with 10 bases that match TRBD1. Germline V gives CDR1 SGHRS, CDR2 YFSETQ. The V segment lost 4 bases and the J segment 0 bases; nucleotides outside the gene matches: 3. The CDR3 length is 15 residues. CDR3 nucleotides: TGCGCCAGCAGCCCGGGACAGGGGTTGAACACTGAAGCTTTCTTT. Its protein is CASSPGQGLNTEAFF. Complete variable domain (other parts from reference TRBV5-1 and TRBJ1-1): KAGVTQTPRYLIKTRGQQVTLSCSPISGHRSVSWYQQTPGQGLQFLFEYFSETQRNKGNFPGRFSGRQFSNSRSEMNVSTLELGDSALYLCASSPGQGLNTEAFFGQGTRLTVV.

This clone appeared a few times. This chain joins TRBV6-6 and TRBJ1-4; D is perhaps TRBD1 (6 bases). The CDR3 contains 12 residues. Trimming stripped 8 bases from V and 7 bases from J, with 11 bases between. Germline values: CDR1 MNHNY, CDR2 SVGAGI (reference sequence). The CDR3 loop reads CASGRDTEKLFF. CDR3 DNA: TGTGCCAGCGGCCGGGACACTGAAAAACTGTTTTTT.

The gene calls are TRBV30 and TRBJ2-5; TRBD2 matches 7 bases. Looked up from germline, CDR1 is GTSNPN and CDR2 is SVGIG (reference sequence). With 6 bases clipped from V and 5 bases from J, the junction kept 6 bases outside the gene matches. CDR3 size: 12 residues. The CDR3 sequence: CACLGGGETQYF. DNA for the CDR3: TGTGCCTGTCTTGGGGGGGGTGAGACCCAGTACTTC.

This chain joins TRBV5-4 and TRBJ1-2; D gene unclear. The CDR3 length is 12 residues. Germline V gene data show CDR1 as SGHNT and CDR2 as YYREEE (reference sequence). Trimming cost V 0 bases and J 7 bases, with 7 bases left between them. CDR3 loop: CASSLAGFGYTF. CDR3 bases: TGTGCCAGCAGCTTGGCCGGGTTTGGCTACACCTTC.

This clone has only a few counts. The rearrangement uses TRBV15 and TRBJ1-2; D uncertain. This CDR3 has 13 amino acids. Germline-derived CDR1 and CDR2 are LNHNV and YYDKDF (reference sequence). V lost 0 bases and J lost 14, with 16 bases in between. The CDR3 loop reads CATSRDFSAPGTF. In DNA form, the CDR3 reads TGTGCCACCAGCAGAGATTTCTCCGCCCCAGGTACCTTC.

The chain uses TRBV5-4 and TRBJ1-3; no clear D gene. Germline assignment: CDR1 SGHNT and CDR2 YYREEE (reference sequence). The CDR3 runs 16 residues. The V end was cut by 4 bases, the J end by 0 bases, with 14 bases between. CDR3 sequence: CASSPDLSNSGNTIYF. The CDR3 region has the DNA TGTGCCAGCAGCCCAGACCTTAGCAACTCTGGAAACACCATATATTTT.

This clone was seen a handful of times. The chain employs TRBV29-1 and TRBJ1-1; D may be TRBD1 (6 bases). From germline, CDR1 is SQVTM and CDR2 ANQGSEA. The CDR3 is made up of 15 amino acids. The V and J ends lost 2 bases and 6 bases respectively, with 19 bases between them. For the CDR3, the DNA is TGCAGCGTTGAAAAACAGGGAGGAACCGGGCCTGAAGCTTTCTTT. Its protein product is CSVEKQGGTGPEAFF.

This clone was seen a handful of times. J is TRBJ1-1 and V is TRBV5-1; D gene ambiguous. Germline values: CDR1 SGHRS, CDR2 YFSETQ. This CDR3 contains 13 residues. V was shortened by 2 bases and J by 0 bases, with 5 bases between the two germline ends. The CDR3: CASSFSVNTEAFF. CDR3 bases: TGCGCCAGCAGCTTTTCAGTGAACACTGAAGCTTTCTTT. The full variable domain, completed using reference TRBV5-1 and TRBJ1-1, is KAGVTQTPRYLIKTRGQQVTLSCSPISGHRSVSWYQQTPGQGLQFLFEYFSETQRNKGNFPGRFSGRQFSNSRSEMNVSTLELGDSALYLCASSFSVNTEAFFGQGTRLTVV.

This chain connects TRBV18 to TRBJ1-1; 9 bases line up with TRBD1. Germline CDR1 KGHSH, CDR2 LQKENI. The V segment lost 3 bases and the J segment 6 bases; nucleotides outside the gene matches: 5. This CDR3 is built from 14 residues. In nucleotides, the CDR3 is TGTGCCAGCTCACCGAAGAACAGGGGGCCTGAAGCTTTCTTT. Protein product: CASSPKNRGPEAFF.

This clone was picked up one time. This CDR3 reads CASSGRQGGNTIYF. The CDR3 DNA is TGTGCCAGTAGTGGCAGACAGGGAGGAAACACCATATATTTT. The gene calls are TRBV19 and TRBJ1-3, with 7 bases that match TRBD1. V was clipped by 5 bases and J by 4 bases; unmatched bases: 5. The CDR3 is 14 residues long. The germline V gene has CDR1 LNHDA and CDR2 SQIVND (reference sequence).

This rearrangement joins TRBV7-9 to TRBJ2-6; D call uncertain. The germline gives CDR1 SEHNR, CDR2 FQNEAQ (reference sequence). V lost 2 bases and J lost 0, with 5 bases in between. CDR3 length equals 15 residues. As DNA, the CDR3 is TGTGCCAGCAGCTTATCTATCTCTGGGGCCAACGTCCTGACTTTC. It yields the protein CASSLSISGANVLTF. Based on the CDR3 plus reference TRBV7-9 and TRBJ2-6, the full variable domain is DTGVSQNPRHKITKRGQNVTFRCDPISEHNRLYWYRQTLGQGPEFLTYFQNEAQLEKSRLLSDRFSAERPKGSFSTLEIQRTEQGDSAMYLCASSLSISGANVLTFGAGSRLTVL.

The CDR3, as DNA: TGTGCCAGCAGTTTATGGTCAGGGGGGAGCACAGATACGCAGTATTTT. Amino acids: CASSLWSGGSTDTQYF. The V call is TRBV27, the J call TRBJ2-3; weak D call: TRBD1 (7 bases). The V end was cut by 1 base, the J end by 0 bases, with 11 bases between. The germline V gene encodes CDR1 MNHEY and CDR2 SMNVEV (reference sequence). The CDR3 totals 16 residues.

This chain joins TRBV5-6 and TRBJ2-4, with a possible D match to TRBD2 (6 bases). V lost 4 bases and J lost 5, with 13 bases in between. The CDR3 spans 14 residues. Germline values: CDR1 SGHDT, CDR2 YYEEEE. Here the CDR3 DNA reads TGTGCCAGCAGCCCGGGACTTTTAGAAAACATTCAGTACTTC. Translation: CASSPGLLENIQYF.

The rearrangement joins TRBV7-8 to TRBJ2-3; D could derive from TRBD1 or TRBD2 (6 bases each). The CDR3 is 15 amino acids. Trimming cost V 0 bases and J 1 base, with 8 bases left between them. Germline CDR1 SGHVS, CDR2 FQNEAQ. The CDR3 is CASSLARGRTDTQYF. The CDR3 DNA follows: TGTGCCAGCAGCTTAGCTCGGGGGCGCACAGATACGCAGTATTTT.

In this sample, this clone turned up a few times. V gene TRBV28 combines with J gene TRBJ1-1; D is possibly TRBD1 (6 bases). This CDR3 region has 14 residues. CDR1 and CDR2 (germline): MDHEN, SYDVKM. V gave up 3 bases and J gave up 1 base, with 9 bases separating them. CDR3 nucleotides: TGTGCCAGCAGTTTGGAAGGGGGGAACACTGAAGCTTTCTTT. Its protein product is CASSLEGGNTEAFF. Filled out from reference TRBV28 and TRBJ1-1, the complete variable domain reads DVKVTQSSRYLVKRTGEKVFLECVQDMDHENMFWYRQDPGLGLRLIYFSYDVKMKEKGDIPEGYSVSREKKERFSLILESASTNQTSMYLCASSLEGGNTEAFFGQGTRLTVV.

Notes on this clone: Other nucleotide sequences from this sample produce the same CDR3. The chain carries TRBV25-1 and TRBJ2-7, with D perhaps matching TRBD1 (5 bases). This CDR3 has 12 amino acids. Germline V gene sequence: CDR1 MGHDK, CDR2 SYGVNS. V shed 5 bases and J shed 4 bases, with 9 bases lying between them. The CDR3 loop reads CASSYDSYEQYF. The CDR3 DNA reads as TGTGCCAGCAGTTACGACAGTTACGAGCAGTACTTC.

CDR3 DNA: TGTGCCAGCAGCGTAGGGGTAGGGGAATTTGGTCAGCCCCAGCATTTT. It is translated as CASSVGVGEFGQPQHF. This chain uses TRBV9 with TRBJ1-5; tentative D call: TRBD1 (5 bases). CDR1 and CDR2 (germline): SGDLS, YYNGEE. V was pared by 0 bases and J by 6 bases, with 16 bases between. This CDR3 comprises 16 residues.

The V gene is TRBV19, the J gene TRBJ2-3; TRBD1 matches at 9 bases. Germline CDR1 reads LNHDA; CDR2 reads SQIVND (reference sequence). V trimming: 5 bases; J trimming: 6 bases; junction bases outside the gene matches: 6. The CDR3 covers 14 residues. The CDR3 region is CASSVQGASDTQYF. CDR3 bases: TGTGCCAGTAGTGTACAGGGGGCCTCGGATACGCAGTATTTT.

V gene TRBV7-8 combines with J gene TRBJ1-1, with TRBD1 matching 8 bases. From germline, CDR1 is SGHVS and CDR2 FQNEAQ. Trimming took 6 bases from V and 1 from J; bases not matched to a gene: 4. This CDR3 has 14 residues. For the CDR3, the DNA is TGTGCCAGCAGACCGGGACAGGCGAACACTGAAGCTTTCTTT. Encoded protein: CASRPGQANTEAFF. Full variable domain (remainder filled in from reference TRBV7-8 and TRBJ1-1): GAGVSQSPRYKVAKRGQDVALRCDPISGHVSLFWYQQALGQGPEFLTYFQNEAQLDKSGLPSDRFFAERPEGSVSTLKIQRTQQEDSAVYLCASRPGQANTEAFFGQGTRLTVV.